Described below is a single T cell receptor beta chain sequence and its context. TCRdb's table, derived via immunoSEQ multiplex PCR, lists solely in-frame clones and lacks some. The sample has tens of thousands of clones; around 84% are singletons. The data stem from a study of OX40 agonist ivuxolimab in advanced cancers. Overall study: Patients received intravenous ivuxolimab every 2 weeks at 0.01 to 10 mg/kg.

The V end lost 4 bases, the J end lost 3 bases, and 11 bases lay between the germline ends. The germline gives CDR1 SGHRS, CDR2 YFSETQ. This CDR3 has 14 amino acids. The origin of this receptor is an adult with an advanced solid tumor such as melanoma, head and neck, liver or kidney cancer. Sequenced here: CD4+ or CD8+ T cells sorted from blood, sampled in a trial of the OX40 agonist ivuxolimab. The V and J genes are TRBV5-1 and TRBJ2-1; possible D gene TRBD2, 6 bases. The CDR3 region is CASSPQTSYNEQFF. The CDR3 DNA reads as TGCGCCAGCAGCCCGCAGACTAGCTACAATGAGCAGTTCTTC.